Listed here is a single T cell receptor (beta chain). V was clipped by 4 bases and J by 0 bases; unmatched bases: 4. From germline, CDR1 is SGHAT and CDR2 FQNNGV. CDR3 length: 15 residues. This entry belongs to a study of blood T cell repertoires in COVID-19. Assay used: immunoSEQ multiplex PCR; TCRdb lists only in-frame clones, some missing. The repertoire holds around 270,000 clones, with more than 85% as singletons. This sequence originates from a person aged 18 to 29 with COVID-19, enrolled during active disease. The sequenced material came from peripheral blood. This chain links TRBV11-2 with TRBJ2-7; 9 nucleotides line up with TRBD1. In nucleotides, the CDR3 is TGTGCCAGCAGCTCATTGACAGGGGGCTCCTACGAGCAGTACTTC. Translating it yields CASSSLTGGSYEQYF.